Listed below are T cell receptor beta chains from one sample, sequenced in a study of beta chain features in type 1 diabetes. Sequenced by immunoSEQ multiplex PCR; TCRdb stores in-frame clones only, minus some. The table records around 14,000 clones, roughly 67% of them present only once. The sample was stem cell memory CD4+ T cells from blood. All receptors come from a woman aged 18-35 years with type 1 diabetes. Each CDR3 is given with its conserved first and last residue. The D gene is left open where the match is weak. Some rows have no size entry. The others give once, few or many, or a class for an expanded clone.

clone_size d_call j_call v_call cdr3_nt cdr3_aa
NA TRBD1 TRBJ1-1 TRBV27 TGTGCCAGCAGTCTATTCTGGATGCAGGGGGCTGGCACTGAAGCTTTCTTT CASSLFWMQGAGTEAFF
NA NA TRBJ2-7 TRBV28 TGTGCCAGCTCAGATCCCTACGAGCAGTACTTC CASSDPYEQYF
NA NA TRBJ1-1 TRBV9 TGTGCCAGCAGCTCCCGGACGGGAATGAACACTGAAGCTTTCTTT CASSSRTGMNTEAFF
few TRBD2 TRBJ2-1 TRBV7-2 TGTGCCAGCACCCTCGCTAGCGGGAGTAGGAATGAGCAGTTCTTC CASTLASGSRNEQFF
NA TRBD1 TRBJ2-1 TRBV14 TGTGCCAGCAGCCAGGATAAGTGGACAGGGATCCACTACAATGAGCAGTTCTTC CASSQDKWTGIHYNEQFF
NA NA TRBJ2-6 TRBV7-9 TGTGCCAGCAGCTTAGGGCCCTCTGGGGCCAACGTCCTGACTTTC CASSLGPSGANVLTF
NA NA TRBJ1-1 TRBV29-1 TGCAGCGCCTGCCATGAGTTGGCTGAAGCTTTCTTT CSACHELAEAFF
NA TRBD1 TRBJ2-4 TRBV5-1 TGCGCCAGCAGCTTGCTTCAGGGGGCTCACATTCAGTACTTC CASSLLQGAHIQYF
once TRBD1 TRBJ1-3 TRBV11-3 TGTGCCAGCAGAGCAGGGGGCTCTGGAAACACCATATATTTT CASRAGGSGNTIYF
NA TRBD1 TRBJ1-4 TRBV6-6 TGTGCCAGCAGTTACGACAGGGTCGATGAAAAACTGTTTTTT CASSYDRVDEKLFF
NA TRBD2 TRBJ2-3 TRBV7-9 TGTGCCAGCAGCCCAAGATTGGGCGGGGGAACAGATACGCAGTATTTT CASSPRLGGGTDTQYF
NA TRBD2 TRBJ2-3 TRBV5-4 TGTGCCAGCAGCTTTTCGGGGGGGGGCCGGGATACGCAGTATTTT CASSFSGGGRDTQYF
NA NA TRBJ2-4 TRBV6-6 TGTGCCAGCAGCCCACCGGGACTGGCCAAAAACATTCAGTACTTC CASSPPGLAKNIQYF
NA TRBD2 TRBJ2-7 TRBV7-2 TGTGCCAGCAGCCTCAGACTAGCGGGGAGATTGAACCCCTACGAGCAGTACTTC CASSLRLAGRLNPYEQYF
few NA TRBJ2-1 TRBV29-1 TGCAGCGTAGATGACTGGAGCTCCTACAATGAGCAGTTCTTC CSVDDWSSYNEQFF
NA TRBD2 TRBJ2-1 TRBV9 TGTGCCAGCAGCGTAGGCCCACTAGCGGGAGGATACGAGCAGTTCTTC CASSVGPLAGGYEQFF
NA TRBD1 TRBJ1-4 TRBV5-1 TGCGCCAGCAGCTTGGCTCAGGGGGCGCAAGAAAAACTGTTTTTT CASSLAQGAQEKLFF
once NA TRBJ1-3 TRBV7-2 TGTGCCAGCAGCTTAGTCACGGGTACGGTCGGAGGAAACACCATATATTTT CASSLVTGTVGGNTIYF
NA TRBD2 TRBJ2-1 TRBV19 TGTGCCAGTAGTATTGAAGTGGCTAGCGGTACCTACAATGAGCAGTTCTTC CASSIEVASGTYNEQFF
NA NA TRBJ2-2 TRBV7-2 TGTGCCAGCAGCCCCCAGGGGCGCGGGGAGCTGTTTTTT CASSPQGRGELFF
NA NA TRBJ2-2 TRBV7-2 TGTGCCAGCAGCTTAGGGCGGGTGAGCACCGGGGAGCTGTTTTTT CASSLGRVSTGELFF
NA NA TRBJ1-6 TRBV7-9 TGTGCCAGCAGCCCAGGACTAAGACAAAATTCACCCCTCCACTTT CASSPGLRQNSPLHF
NA NA TRBJ2-5 TRBV7-9 TGTGCCAGCAGCTTAGCGTCAGGCCAAGAGACCCAGTACTTC CASSLASGQETQYF
NA TRBD2 TRBJ2-3 TRBV12-5 TGTGCTAGTGCCACAGGAAGCGGGGCGGATACCCAGTATTTT CASATGSGADTQYF
few TRBD2 TRBJ2-4 TRBV7-2 TGTGCCAGCAGTTTAGATCCAGCGGGGCCGCTCATTCAGTACTTC CASSLDPAGPLIQYF
NA TRBD1 TRBJ2-3 TRBV11-2 TGTGCCAGCAGCTTCGGGACAGGTAGCACAGATACGCAGTATTTT CASSFGTGSTDTQYF
NA TRBD2 TRBJ2-5 TRBV7-2 TGTGCCAGCAGCTTCCTCTTGAGCGGGGCCCGTCGGGAGACCCAGTACTTC CASSFLLSGARRETQYF
NA NA TRBJ1-4 TRBV2 TGTGCCAGCAGTCCTTGGACAGTTGCAACTAATGAAAAACTGTTTTTT CASSPWTVATNEKLFF
NA NA TRBJ1-4 TRBV19 TGTGCCAGTACCACCGGCAGGGGAAGGGAAAAACTGTTTTTT CASTTGRGREKLFF
NA TRBD1 TRBJ2-6 TRBV15 TGTGCCACCAGCAGGCCCGGGACAGGACCCCCGGGGGCCAACGTCCTGACTTTC CATSRPGTGPPGANVLTF
NA TRBD1 TRBJ1-5 TRBV7-2 TGTGCCAGCAGCTTTTTACAGGGGGCGGGTCAGCCCCAGCATTTT CASSFLQGAGQPQHF
NA TRBD2 TRBJ2-7 TRBV7-2 TGTGCCAGCAGGGGTCGGGAGGGAATCGAGCAGTACTTC CASRGREGIEQYF
NA NA TRBJ2-3 TRBV29-1 TGCAGCGCCCTAACAGGGTCCTTTGACGCAGATACGCAGTATTTT CSALTGSFDADTQYF
NA NA TRBJ1-2 TRBV27 TGTGCCAGCAGTCTCGACAGTTTCTATGGCTACACCTTC CASSLDSFYGYTF
NA NA TRBJ1-1 TRBV5-6 TGTGCCAGCAGCCCCGGGGGAGAGAGGACTGAAGCTTTCTTT CASSPGGERTEAFF
few NA TRBJ2-1 TRBV7-2 TGTGCCAGCAGCTTAGGTTCTAGCAGGAATGAGCAGTTCTTC CASSLGSSRNEQFF
NA NA TRBJ1-1 TRBV2 TGTGCCAGCAGTGATTGGGGGGGACGTGGAGTGAACACTGAAGCTTTCTTT CASSDWGGRGVNTEAFF
once TRBD1 TRBJ2-7 TRBV27 TGTGCCAGCAGTCTGAGGGAATATGGCCGGGACAGCTACGAGCAGTACTTC CASSLREYGRDSYEQYF
NA NA TRBJ2-1 TRBV7-3 TGTGCCAGCAGCTTAAATAGCGAGAAATACAATGAGCAGTTCTTC CASSLNSEKYNEQFF
NA TRBD2 TRBJ2-7 TRBV5-6 TGTGCCAGCAGATACGGGACTAGCGGGGGGCCCTCCTACGAGCAGTACTTC CASRYGTSGGPSYEQYF
NA TRBD1 TRBJ2-1 TRBV28 TGTGCCAGCACCTTAGGACAGGGGCGCGAGCAGTTCTTC CASTLGQGREQFF
few NA TRBJ2-5 TRBV28 TGTGCCAGCAGTCGCCCGCGGGAGACCCAGTACTTC CASSRPRETQYF
NA NA TRBJ1-5 TRBV6-6 TGTGCCAGCAGTAACGCCCAATCGGGCAATCAGCCCCAGCATTTT CASSNAQSGNQPQHF
NA TRBD2 TRBJ2-3 TRBV30 TGTGCCTGGAGTGTCGGCGGGAGGAACCTAAATACGCAGTATTTT CAWSVGGRNLNTQYF
NA NA TRBJ2-3 TRBV11-3 TGTGCCAGCAGCCCGGGCTCTGGCGGAGGAGGAGATACGCAGTATTTT CASSPGSGGGGDTQYF
few TRBD1 TRBJ2-2 TRBV29-1 TGCAGCGCCGGACAGGCGCCCGCCTTCAACACCGGGGAGCTGTTTTTT CSAGQAPAFNTGELFF
NA TRBD1 TRBJ1-1 TRBV20-1 TGCAGAGGGGGCCAAGGCACTGAAGCTTTCTTT CRGGQGTEAFF
NA NA TRBJ1-5 TRBV29-1 TGCAGCGTTCTTGCAGGCAATCAGCCCCAGCATTTT CSVLAGNQPQHF
NA TRBD1 TRBJ2-7 TRBV27 TGTGCCAGCAGTTTACTGGGACAGGGTCCATCCTACGAGCAGTACTTC CASSLLGQGPSYEQYF
once TRBD2 TRBJ2-1 TRBV7-9 TGTGCCAGCAGCTTCTCCCTAGCGGGAGGCATTGAGCAGTTCTTC CASSFSLAGGIEQFF
NA TRBD2 TRBJ2-4 TRBV28 TGTGCCAGCAGTTCCCCCGGGACTAAGGAAGACATTCAGTACTTC CASSSPGTKEDIQYF
NA NA TRBJ1-5 TRBV19 TGTGCCAGTACCTATGAGGGAGTCGGACAGCCCCAGCATTTT CASTYEGVGQPQHF
once TRBD1 TRBJ2-1 TRBV28 TGTGCCAGCAGGCGTGAACAGGGGGGAAGGGACAATGAGCAGTTCTTC CASRREQGGRDNEQFF